The 22 T cell receptor beta chains listed next were all sequenced from one sample in a study of cytomegalovirus exposure and HLA in healthy donors. The PCR had 60 Vbeta and 13 Jbeta primers. Method: immunoSEQ multiplex PCR; TCRdb's copy keeps in-frame clones and lacks some. The sample holds approximately 110,000 clones, just under 75% seen once. Sample: PBMCs. Every receptor here comes from a man aged 55 to 70 in good health and CMV-seropositive.

The chain is built from TRBV7-3 and TRBJ2-1, with 7 bases fitting TRBD2. The length of the CDR3 is 15 residues. V lost 2 bases and J lost 3; bases outside the gene matches: 4. From germline, CDR1 is SGHTA and CDR2 FQGTGA. The CDR3 is CASSLDGGNYNEQFF. CDR3 DNA sequence: TGTGCCAGCAGCTTAGACGGGGGGAACTACAATGAGCAGTTCTTC.

This clone was seen more than once but under ten times. CDR3 sequence reads: CASGLGENEQFF. CDR3 nucleotide sequence: TGTGCCAGCGGACTAGGGGAAAATGAGCAGTTCTTC. The gene calls are TRBV2 and TRBJ2-1; 7 bases line up with TRBD2. This CDR3 is built from 12 residues. The germline V gene has CDR1 SNHLY and CDR2 FYNNEI. V lost 8 bases and J lost 7; bases outside the gene matches: 5.

The V call is TRBV21-1, the J call TRBJ1-4; the table's D call, TRBD1, has no DNA check behind it. TRBV21-1 is classified as a pseudogene. The CDR3 totals 14 residues. The CDR3 protein is CASSNRGQGEKLFF. CDR3 in DNA: TGTGCCAGCAGCAACAGGGGGCAAGGTGAAAAACTGTTTTTT.

The chain uses TRBV9 and TRBJ1-3, with 10 bases that match TRBD1. Germline loops: CDR1 SGDLS, CDR2 YYNGEE. The CDR3 runs to 17 residues. V lost 5 bases, J lost 0 bases, and 8 bases stayed unmatched. The CDR3 spells CASSRPGQGSSGNTIYF. The CDR3 DNA reads as TGTGCCAGCAGTCGTCCGGGACAGGGGAGCTCTGGAAACACCATATATTTT.

The chain is built from TRBV11-3 and TRBJ2-2; TRBD1 matches at 9 bases. Looked up from germline, CDR1 is SGHNT and CDR2 is YENEEA. This CDR3 is 15 amino acids long. V gave up 5 bases and J gave up 5 bases; unmatched junction bases: 6. In nucleotides, the CDR3 is TGTGCCAGCAGCCGGGGAGGGACAGGGACCGGGGAGCTGTTTTTT. Translation gives CASSRGGTGTGELFF.

The chain uses TRBV5-1 and TRBJ2-2, with D perhaps TRBD2 (5 bases). Trimming shortened V by 0 bases and J by 3 bases, and 18 bases separated the two germline ends. Germline V gene data show CDR1 as SGHRS and CDR2 as YFSETQ. The length of the CDR3 is 18 residues. The CDR3 nucleotides read TGCGCCAGCAGCTTGGTCAGGACTTCGAACAAGGACACCGGGGAGCTGTTTTTT. This sequence encodes CASSLVRTSNKDTGELFF.

The chain recombines TRBV6-5 with TRBJ1-1; D is perhaps TRBD1 (6 bases). Deletions cut 6 bases from V and 1 base from J, with 12 bases between. Looked up from germline, CDR1 is MNHEY and CDR2 is SVGAGI. The CDR3 loop spans 14 amino acids. DNA of the CDR3: TGTGCCAGCAGCTACGGACAGAGGAACACTGAAGCTTTCTTT. It encodes CASSYGQRNTEAFF.

The gene calls are TRBV5-6 and TRBJ2-1, with 9 bases that match TRBD1. Unmatched junction bases numbered 10, after V lost 2 bases and J lost 4 bases. The germline V gene encodes CDR1 SGHDT and CDR2 YYEEEE. This CDR3 is 17 amino acids long. CDR3 sequence reads: CASSLHGGTGSYNEQFF. DNA for the CDR3: TGTGCCAGCAGCTTACACGGGGGGACAGGGAGTTACAATGAGCAGTTCTTC.

The chain has TRBV29-1 and TRBJ1-1; 8 positions agree with TRBD1. This CDR3 has 13 residues. CDR1 is SQVTM and CDR2 is ANQGSEA in the germline V gene. The V gene end was trimmed by 7 bases and the J gene end by 1 base; junction bases not matched to a gene: 5. The CDR3 reads CSGWTGQNTEAFF. The CDR3, as DNA: TGCAGCGGGTGGACAGGGCAGAACACTGAAGCTTTCTTT.

As regards this clone: This same CDR3 is encoded by further DNA sequences in the sample. The chain couples TRBV4-1 to TRBJ2-3; 9 nucleotides agree with TRBD1. Germline loops: CDR1 MGHRA, CDR2 YSYEKL. The CDR3 consists of 13 residues. V dropped 5 bases and J dropped 3; count of bases not matched to a gene: 0. In nucleotides, the CDR3 is TGCGCCAGCAGCGGACAGGGGACAGATACGCAGTATTTT. Its protein is CASSGQGTDTQYF.

This chain uses TRBV5-1 with TRBJ1-5; weak D call: TRBD1 (6 bases). The CDR3 consists of 14 residues. Germline values: CDR1 SGHRS, CDR2 YFSETQ. The V end was cut by 7 bases, the J end by 7 bases, with 18 bases between. CDR3 DNA: TGCGCCAGCGCTAAGGGGGGGGAGGGACAGCCCCAGCATTTT. Its translation: CASAKGGEGQPQHF.

The chain joins TRBV6-5 to TRBJ2-5, with D perhaps matching TRBD1 (5 bases). The germline V gene has CDR1 MNHEY and CDR2 SVGAGI. The CDR3 runs to 13 residues. The V end lost 5 bases, the J end lost 1 base, and 8 bases lay between the germline ends. CDR3 nucleotide sequence: TGTGCCAGCAGTAGGGGTGTCCAAGAGACCCAGTACTTC. It codes for CASSRGVQETQYF.

This sequence joins TRBV6-4 and TRBJ1-5, with D possibly being TRBD1 (5 bases). CDR1 and CDR2 (germline): MRHNA, SNTAGT. With 10 bases removed from V and 6 bases from J, the gap between germline ends came to 16 bases. The CDR3 is made up of 13 amino acids. CDR3 sequence: CATSRGLGQPQHF. The CDR3 region has the DNA TGTGCCACCTCAAGGGGATTGGGTCAGCCCCAGCATTTT.

This sequence joins TRBV11-2 and TRBJ2-7; D ambiguous. Germline V lookup: CDR1 SGHAT, CDR2 FQNNGV. V was shortened by 5 bases and J by 0 bases, with 20 bases between the two germline ends. The CDR3 totals 17 residues. CDR3 DNA sequence: TGTGCCAGCAGCCCCATTAGTTCTTCGCGAGGCTCCTACGAGCAGTACTTC. Residues: CASSPISSSRGSYEQYF.

This clone was recorded once. This chain links TRBV30 with TRBJ1-2, with D hard to call. The germline V gene has CDR1 GTSNPN and CDR2 SVGIG (reference sequence). The CDR3 loop spans 14 amino acids. The ends were cut back, 0 bases at V and 0 bases at J, with 8 bases in the middle. This CDR3 reads CAWSVRGANYGYTF. CDR3 in DNA: TGTGCCTGGAGTGTGCGGGGAGCTAACTATGGCTACACCTTC.

The V gene is TRBV19, the J gene TRBJ2-6, with D perhaps matching TRBD2 (6 bases). This CDR3 contains 17 residues. Between the trimmed V and J ends, which lost 2 bases and 3 bases, there was a span of 14 bases. The germline V gene encodes CDR1 LNHDA and CDR2 SQIVND (reference sequence). The CDR3: CASSISWGVIGANVLTF. The CDR3 nucleotides read TGTGCCAGTAGTATATCCTGGGGGGTGATTGGGGCCAACGTCCTGACTTTC.

This clone was detected a few times. The gene calls are TRBV4-2 and TRBJ1-1; D gene uncertain. The V end lost 7 bases, the J end lost 5 bases, and 14 bases lay between the germline ends. This CDR3 is built from 13 residues. CDR1 is LGHNA, CDR2 YNFKEQ, per germline. The DNA for the CDR3 is TGTGCCAGCAAAGGTCGTGGAGGAACTGAAGCTTTCTTT. This codes for CASKGRGGTEAFF.

CDR3 amino acids: CASSFGAAKNIQYF. DNA of the CDR3: TGTGCCAGCAGCTTTGGGGCAGCCAAAAACATTCAGTACTTC. This chain links TRBV5-6 with TRBJ2-4, with D tentatively TRBD1 (5 bases). Germline CDR1 and CDR2: SGHDT and YYEEEE. The CDR3 has 14 residues. V was trimmed by 2 bases and J by 0 bases, leaving 6 bases between them.

This chain links TRBV4-2 with TRBJ2-5; weak D call: TRBD1 (5 bases). V lost 0 bases and J lost 4, with 6 bases in between. The CDR3 contains 13 residues. Per the germline V gene, CDR1 is LGHNA and CDR2 is YNFKEQ. CDR3 in DNA: TGTGCCAGCAGCCAAGACAGGGTAGAGACCCAGTACTTC. Its protein product is CASSQDRVETQYF.

This rearrangement joins TRBV5-1 to TRBJ2-5; D is perhaps TRBD1 (7 bases). This CDR3 is built from 14 residues. Germline V gene lookup returns CDR1 SGHRS and CDR2 YFSETQ. V was cut by 4 bases and J by 5 bases, with 15 bases left in between. In DNA form, the CDR3 reads TGCGCCAGCAGCATACAGGGGAGGAGTGAGACCCAGTACTTC. It translates to CASSIQGRSETQYF.

The chain combines TRBV10-3 with TRBJ2-1, with TRBD2 matching over 9 bases. CDR3 length: 16 residues. CDR1 is ENHRY, CDR2 SYGVKD, per germline. Losses at the gene ends were 0 bases for V and 5 bases for J; bases not matched to a gene: 5. Here the CDR3 reads CAISESRLAGNNEQFF. The CDR3 DNA is TGTGCCATCAGTGAGTCGCGGCTAGCGGGGAACAATGAGCAGTTCTTC.

This chain connects TRBV7-9 to TRBJ2-2; TRBD1 matches at 8 bases. Germline V gene lookup returns CDR1 SEHNR and CDR2 FQNEAQ (reference sequence). V lost 5 bases to trimming and J lost 5 bases; unmatched junction nucleotides: 7. This CDR3 region has 15 residues. CDR3 coding DNA: TGTGCCAGCAGCCCGGACAGGGTGGGGACCGGGGAGCTGTTTTTT. This encodes CASSPDRVGTGELFF.